This TCR beta chain was recorded in a study of blood T cell repertoires in COVID-19. After removal of 4 bases from V and 2 bases from J, the junction contained 6 bases not matched to a gene. Germline V gene sequence: CDR1 SGDLS, CDR2 YYNGEE. This CDR3 is 16 amino acids long. The data were produced by immunoSEQ multiplex PCR, yet TCRdb's version contains in-frame clones alone and is incomplete. Of approximately 220,000 clones listed, roughly 80% are singletons. The sample consisted of peripheral blood. The chain joins TRBV9 to TRBJ2-3; 11 nucleotides agree with TRBD1. The sequence was obtained from a woman aged 55 to 70 who had recovered from COVID-19. CDR3 residues: CASSHGQGAVTDTQYF. DNA of the CDR3: TGTGCCAGCAGCCATGGACAGGGGGCAGTCACAGATACGCAGTATTTT.